One sample yielded the 15 T cell receptor beta chains listed below, sequenced in a study of neurological immune-mediated disorders. TCRdb analysed the 5' RACE reads with MiXCR anew, one entry per CDR3 protein. In the table there are fewer than 30,000 distinct CDR3 sequences, 5% to 7% of which are singletons. Sequencing was performed on PBMCs. These receptors originate from a woman aged 40 to 55 in good health.

This clonotype was recorded many times. V and J are TRBV5-1 and TRBJ1-2; no definite D call. CDR3 size: 14 residues. Per the germline V gene, CDR1 is SGHRS and CDR2 is YFSETQ. The V gene lost 0 bases and the J gene lost 4 bases, with 10 bases spanning the gap. The CDR3 reads CASSLAGASYGYTF. In DNA form, the CDR3 reads TGCGCCAGCAGCTTGGCCGGAGCTTCCTATGGCTACACCTTC.

This clonotype came up many times. This chain uses TRBV12-3 or TRBV12-4 with TRBJ2-1, with 9 bases matching TRBD2. With V trimmed by 4 bases and J by 7 bases, 5 bases remained unmatched. The CDR3 runs 14 residues. CDR3 bases: TGTGCCAGCAGTTGGCCTAGCGGGACAAATGAGCAGTTCTTC. Protein sequence: CASSWPSGTNEQFF.

This clonotype was seen repeatedly, ten times or more. V is TRBV20-1 and J is TRBJ2-1, with no clear D. V shed 2 bases and J shed 5 bases, with 16 bases lying between them. There are 15 residues in the CDR3. Germline CDR1 DFQATT, CDR2 SNEGSKA (reference sequence). CDR3 protein: CSARLAASPNNEQFF. The CDR3 DNA reads as TGCAGTGCTAGATTGGCAGCCTCCCCCAACAATGAGCAGTTCTTC.

This chain links TRBV6-1 with TRBJ2-7, with unresolved D. With 3 bases removed from V and 6 bases from J, the gap between germline ends came to 12 bases. The CDR3 consists of 13 residues. Germline V gene sequence: CDR1 MNHNS, CDR2 SASEGT. The CDR3 region is CASSELGGVEQYF. CDR3 in DNA: TGTGCCAGCAGTGAGCTAGGTGGGGTCGAGCAGTACTTC.

This clonotype occurred many times. The rearrangement links TRBV20-1 to TRBJ2-1, with TRBD2 identical over 13 bases. Germline V lookup: CDR1 DFQATT, CDR2 SNEGSKA (reference sequence). The CDR3 length is 14 residues. This chain's CDR3 is CRGLAGPSYNEQFF. In DNA, the CDR3 is TGCAGGGGACTAGCGGGACCTTCCTACAATGAGCAGTTCTTC.

This clonotype was counted at least ten times. The rearrangement uses TRBV10-3 and TRBJ2-1, with D perhaps TRBD1 or TRBD2 (6 bases each). V was clipped by 2 bases and J by 6 bases, with 17 bases between them. This CDR3 is 16 amino acids long. CDR1 is ENHRY and CDR2 is SYGVKD in the germline V gene. CDR3 nucleotide sequence: TGTGCCATCAGTGAGGGAGGGGGGACCCCATCCAATGAGCAGTTCTTC. Amino acids: CAISEGGGTPSNEQFF.

This clonotype was seen many times. The chain uses TRBV20-1 and TRBJ1-2; 7 positions match TRBD1. The CDR3 length is 15 residues. The V gene's germline CDR1 is DFQATT and CDR2 SNEGSKA (reference sequence). In nucleotides, the CDR3 is TGCAGAGTCTCGGAGGAGGGGGCTTCCCACTCTGGCTACACCTTC. Protein product: CRVSEEGASHSGYTF.

This clonotype is medium-sized by share. V and J are TRBV2 and TRBJ2-7; TRBD2 aligns across 8 bases. The CDR3 is 13 amino acids. Unmatched junction bases numbered 2, after V lost 6 bases and J lost 1 base. From germline, CDR1 is SNHLY and CDR2 FYNNEI. The CDR3 nucleotides are TGTGCCAGCAGGCGGGAGGTTTCCTACGAGCAGTACTTC. It translates to CASRREVSYEQYF.

This clonotype showed up many times. V gene TRBV5-1 combines with J gene TRBJ2-7, with 9 bases aligning to TRBD2. J was trimmed by 2 bases and V by 0 bases; bases with no gene match: 3. This CDR3 spans 15 amino acids. CDR1 SGHRS and CDR2 YFSETQ come from the germline V gene. The CDR3 region has the DNA TGCGCCAGCAGCTTGGTAGCGGGAGCGGCCTACGAGCAGTACTTC. Protein sequence: CASSLVAGAAYEQYF.

At least ten counts were recorded for this clonotype. The rearrangement joins TRBV6-5 to TRBJ2-7, with 8 bases identical to TRBD1. Trimming cost V 3 bases and J 3 bases; bases outside gene matches: 7. Germline lookup yields CDR1 MNHEY and CDR2 SVGAGI. The CDR3 totals 15 residues. The chain's CDR3 is CASSYSDRGNYEQYF. CDR3 DNA sequence: TGTGCCAGCAGTTATTCTGACAGGGGAAACTACGAGCAGTACTTC.

In its sample, this clonotype was seen many times. The chain recombines TRBV20-1 with TRBJ2-3; D is unclear. The CDR3 runs to 14 residues. V was cut by 6 bases and J by 0 bases, with 13 bases left in between. CDR1 and CDR2 (germline): DFQATT, SNEGSKA (reference sequence). DNA for the CDR3: TGCAGTGCCCTCTCGCCAACGAGCACAGATACGCAGTATTTT. Its protein product is CSALSPTSTDTQYF.

This clonotype was seen ten or more times. The V gene is TRBV7-2, the J gene TRBJ2-3, with TRBD2 matching over 9 bases. The germline V gene has CDR1 SGHTA and CDR2 FQGNSA. V was clipped by 4 bases and J by 1 base; unmatched bases: 3. This CDR3 contains 15 residues. CDR3 coding DNA: TGTGCCAGCAGCTCTAGCGGGAAAGGCACAGATACGCAGTATTTT. This codes for CASSSSGKGTDTQYF.

This clonotype was observed at least ten times. The V gene is TRBV5-1, the J gene TRBJ2-5; 8 bases fit TRBD1. V shed 4 bases and J 4 bases; nucleotides not matched to a gene: 6. Germline V gives CDR1 SGHRS, CDR2 YFSETQ. The CDR3 loop spans 14 amino acids. Here the CDR3 DNA reads TGCGCCAGCAGCGTGCAGGGGGCCTCAGAGACCCAGTACTTC. Protein sequence: CASSVQGASETQYF.

This clonotype occurred many times. The CDR3 coding sequence is TGCAGTGCCGTCTACGGTTCGACCTTAGATACGCAGTATTTT. It codes for CSAVYGSTLDTQYF. This chain joins TRBV20-1 and TRBJ2-3, with no clear D. This CDR3 contains 14 residues. Between the trimmed V and J ends, which lost 6 bases and 5 bases, there was a span of 18 bases. Per the germline V gene, CDR1 is DFQATT and CDR2 is SNEGSKA (reference sequence).

This clonotype appeared many times. The V gene is TRBV10-1, the J gene TRBJ2-1, with TRBD2 matching 9 bases. The germline V gene encodes CDR1 WNHNN and CDR2 SYGVQD (reference sequence). There are 16 residues in the CDR3. V shed 0 bases and J 6 bases; nucleotides not matched to a gene: 6. Here the CDR3 DNA reads TGCGCCAGCAGTGAGTCACGCGCGGGAGGGTTCAATGAGCAGTTCTTC. It specifies CASSESRAGGFNEQFF.